This T cell receptor beta chain was obtained from a study of blood T cells in healthy people across ages. Study-level information: About one barcoded TCR beta cDNA was captured per two T cells. General study findings and limits: Age brought a roughly linear fall in TCR beta diversity measured per million T cells. Higher diversity and more naive CD4+ cells were features of long-lived donors, compared to aged donors.

As regards this clonotype: What it binds is not known.

Using a J-beta primer mix together with a sample-barcoded 5' primer, a second PCR was run for about 7 to 12 cycles. Each of the samples gave a minimum of 3 million paired-end reads that contained CDR3. TCRdb re-called the 5' RACE reads with MiXCR, one entry per CDR3 protein. The sample gives 1.5 million to 2 million distinct CDR3 sequences, around 36% of which show up once; around 11% is in the top ten. Trimming removed 4 bases from V and 5 bases from J, with 11 bases in between. There are 12 residues in the CDR3. Germline V lookup: CDR1 DFQATT, CDR2 SNEGSKA (reference sequence). Sequencing used blood. The genes are TRBV20-1 and TRBJ2-5, with D possibly TRBD1 on 6 matching bases. The TCR sequence derives from a woman in her 30s in good health. The CDR3 loop reads CSATTGLETQYF. The CDR3 nucleotides read TGCAGTGCTACCACAGGGTTGGAGACCCAGTACTTC.